This T cell receptor beta chain came from a study of HIV-infected patients and healthy controls. This CDR3 comprises 16 residues. With 6 bases clipped from V and 4 bases from J, the junction kept 8 bases outside the gene matches. The germline V gene has CDR1 LNHDA and CDR2 SQIVND (reference sequence). TCRdb itself ran the 5' RACE reads through MiXCR, one entry per CDR3 protein. Counted here are about 18,000 distinct CDR3 sequences, less than 20% occurring once; the ten biggest clones make up 24%. This clonotype was observed many times. The TCR was taken from a human donor in good health. Sequenced: CD8+ T cells from blood. The rearrangement joins TRBV19 to TRBJ2-3; 12 nucleotides align to TRBD2. The CDR3 is CASSSTGTSGSDTQYF. CDR3 bases: TGTGCCAGTAGCAGCACCGGGACTAGCGGGTCAGATACGCAGTATTTT.